Below, one T cell receptor beta chain is given with its context. These data belong to a study of blood T cell repertoires in COVID-19. Study information: Sites in the United States, Italy and Spain provided acute and convalescent COVID-19 samples.

Per the original data handling: Reference gene primers were amplified, and this amplification served to estimate nucleated cell counts. This table comes from immunoSEQ multiplex PCR, and its TCRdb copy is limited to in-frame clones, with some not included. V, J and clone size are taken as reported in that table, and D and trimming were inferred from the DNA itself. The sample lists 95,000 to 100,000 clones, about 89% occurring once. V lost 3 bases and J lost 0, with 9 bases in between. Germline V gene data show CDR1 as MNHNS and CDR2 as SASEGT. The CDR3 contains 15 residues. The origin of this receptor is a man aged 45-60 years with acute or convalescent COVID-19. The chain carries TRBV6-1 and TRBJ1-5; D is uncertain. What was sequenced was peripheral blood. Here the CDR3 reads CASSDRGFSNQPQHF. The CDR3 coding sequence is TGTGCCAGCAGTGATAGAGGGTTTAGCAATCAGCCCCAGCATTTT.